The 10 T cell receptor beta chains below were found in one sample sequenced in a study of T-cell reconstitution after alpha-beta-depleted transplantation in children (TCRdb year 2016). Receptor amplification or capture employed PCR. The sequencing machine was an Illumina HiSeq 2500. Molecular barcoding was employed in the preparation of TCR libraries, with unique molecular identifiers being used to normalize TCRbeta repertoire quantification. Starting from the raw public reads, TCRdb applied fastp trimming at Q25, assembled clones with MiXCR and retained in-frame beta chains. Every CDR3 protein is listed once, alongside the most common genes and DNA of its rows. The sample contains around 480,000 distinct CDR3 sequences, less than 35% of them found a single time. The biggest ten clones account for around 2.3% of the sample. This specimen was PBMCs from the stem cell graft donor, taken from the stem cell graft. The receptors were gathered from a human donor who donated a stem cell graft to a child with aplastic anemia.

V and J are TRBV20-1 and TRBJ2-7, with TRBD2 matching 9 bases. V dropped 2 bases and J dropped 9; count of bases not matched to a gene: 8. This CDR3 region has 13 residues. Germline values: CDR1 DFQATT, CDR2 SNEGSKA (reference sequence). CDR3 in amino acids: CSARLRREGGQYF. CDR3 nucleotides: TGCAGTGCTAGATTGCGGCGGGAGGGGGGGCAGTACTTC.

In this sample, this clonotype turned up a few times. The V gene is TRBV20-1, the J gene TRBJ2-3, with 12 positions matching TRBD2. Germline V CDR1 and CDR2: DFQATT, SNEGSKA (reference sequence). Trimming removed 3 bases from V and 7 bases from J; junction bases left unmatched: 11. The CDR3 is 16 amino acids. CDR3 protein: CSASPTSGRRGNTQYF. CDR3 DNA sequence: TGCAGTGCTAGTCCCACTAGCGGGAGGAGGGGAAATACGCAGTATTTT.

The chain couples TRBV20-1 to TRBJ2-1; D ambiguous. V was clipped by 7 bases and J by 8 bases, with 18 bases between them. CDR3 length: 13 amino acids. CDR1 and CDR2 from the germline V gene are DFQATT and SNEGSKA (reference sequence). The CDR3 reads CSGKRLGLDEQFF. The CDR3 nucleotides are TGCAGTGGGAAGAGGCTGGGCCTTGATGAGCAGTTCTTC.

The chain combines TRBV29-1 with TRBJ2-1; D is undetermined. V lost 3 bases and J 5 bases, leaving 14 bases between the germline ends. Germline-derived CDR1 and CDR2 are SQVTM and ANQGSEA. This CDR3 spans 14 amino acids. The CDR3 nucleotides read TGCAGCGTTGAGCCAGAAACAATTAACAATGAGCAGTTCTTC. Translated: CSVEPETINNEQFF.

This clonotype appeared a few times. J is TRBJ2-1 and V is TRBV20-1, with a weak D call TRBD2 (6 bases). The CDR3 is 14 amino acids. Trimming pared 5 bases from V and 1 base from J, leaving 12 bases between. In germline, CDR1 is DFQATT, CDR2 SNEGSKA (reference sequence). CDR3 protein: CSAVMGTSYNEQFF. The CDR3 DNA reads TGCAGTGCTGTCATGGGGACTTCCTACAATGAGCAGTTCTTC.

This rearrangement joins TRBV6-1 to TRBJ2-5; the D gene is possibly TRBD2 (6 bases). V dropped 7 bases and J dropped 3 bases, with 21 bases sitting between them. CDR1 is MNHNS and CDR2 is SASEGT in the germline V gene. The CDR3 has 16 amino acids. In DNA, the CDR3 is TGTGCCAGCACTGCCATTAGCGGAGGAGGGGAAGAGACCCAGTACTTC. Its protein is CASTAISGGGEETQYF.

The chain has TRBV5-8 and TRBJ1-4; D ambiguous. CDR1 SGHTS and CDR2 YDEGEE come from the germline V gene. The ends were cut back, 4 bases at V and 8 bases at J, with 12 bases in the middle. The CDR3 covers 13 residues. The CDR3 DNA follows: TGTGCCAGCAGCACCCAGCGCGGCGAAAAACTGTTTTTT. Protein: CASSTQRGEKLFF.

This clonotype was seen a handful of times. The chain joins TRBV5-6 to TRBJ1-4; 8 positions match TRBD1. The V and J ends lost 6 bases and 8 bases, in that order; junction bases with no gene match: 9. The CDR3 consists of 14 residues. Germline assignment: CDR1 SGHDT and CDR2 YYEEEE. CDR3 residues: CASTTGAGDEKLFF. CDR3 DNA: TGTGCCAGCACGACAGGGGCCGGGGACGAAAAACTGTTTTTT.

Only one count was recorded for this clonotype. V is TRBV5-1 and J is TRBJ2-3, with 10 bases that match TRBD1. Germline V gene sequence: CDR1 SGHRS, CDR2 YFSETQ. V lost 4 bases, J lost 3 bases, and 8 bases stayed unmatched. The CDR3 is made up of 16 amino acids. The CDR3 loop reads CASSPNDRGRTDTQYF. Here the CDR3 DNA reads TGCGCCAGCAGCCCAAACGACAGGGGGCGGACAGATACGCAGTATTTT. The entire variable domain, with the rest obtained from reference TRBV5-1 and TRBJ2-3, is as follows: KAGVTQTPRYLIKTRGQQVTLSCSPISGHRSVSWYQQTPGQGLQFLFEYFSETQRNKGNFPGRFSGRQFSNSRSEMNVSTLELGDSALYLCASSPNDRGRTDTQYFGPGTRLTVL.

J is TRBJ2-7 and V is TRBV7-9, with TRBD1 as a possible D gene (6 bases). The CDR3 has 13 residues. From germline, CDR1 is SEHNR and CDR2 FQNEAQ (reference sequence). Trimming took 5 bases from V and 3 from J, leaving 11 bases between them. The CDR3 DNA reads TGTGCCAGCAGCCAGGGGTCTTACTACGAGCAGTACGTC. Its translation is CASSQGSYYEQYV.